The present TCR beta chain was sequenced within a study of T cell repertoires in cytomegalovirus infection. Study as a whole: The public TCR beta signatures pointed to both CMV infection and matching HLA type.

MiXCR was run by TCRdb on the reads, yielding one entry per CDR3 protein. The data contain roughly 760,000 distinct CDR3 sequences, 35% to 45% of them singletons. The study's findings and limits: Ex vivo, HLA-C-restricted CMV-specific TCR beta clonotypes prevailed over the rest of the response.

Worth noting for this clonotype: Its antigen is unidentified. Germline and junction disagree at one end, which may indicate a read error.

This CDR3 has 18 residues. Germline CDR1 is LNHDA and CDR2 is SQIVND (reference sequence). The clonotype originates from a human donor in good health (CMV status not recorded). Some clones in this sample may be carry-over from other donors' samples. Sequencing input: PBMCs. The chain uses TRBV19 and TRBJ1-1, with no clear D. The CDR3 region is CASIIDPPGSAEDTEAFF. In DNA, the CDR3 is TGTGCCAGTATTATAGATCCCCCCGGCAGCGCGGAAGACACTGAAGCTTTCTTT.